This record looks at one T cell receptor beta chain sequence and its context. The entry originates in a study of PD-L1 blockade in urothelial cancer. The CDR3 is made up of 15 amino acids. Trimming left V 3 bases short and J 7 bases short, with 16 bases between. CDR1 and CDR2 (germline): SGHTA, FQGNSA. Assay: immunoSEQ multiplex PCR; the TCRdb copy retains only in-frame clones and omits some. The table shows 35,000 or so clones, with around 88% occurring only once. Sequenced material: PBMCs, taken around atezolizumab (anti-PD-L1) treatment. V is TRBV7-2 and J is TRBJ1-5; no reliable D call. The TCR sequence derives from a man between 60 and 75 years old with urothelial cancer. CDR3 loop: CASSLLSSGLQPQHF. The CDR3 nucleotides are TGTGCCAGCAGCTTGTTGAGTTCCGGGTTACAGCCCCAGCATTTT.